Below, one T cell receptor beta chain is given with its context. There is no known antigen for this receptor. Base qualities are not recorded, but no much larger clone differs from it by a single base. In the same sample, other DNA sequences code for this CDR3. The data are from a study of blood T cell repertoires in COVID-19 (dated by TCRdb to about 2020). Background for the entire study: Samples from collaborators originated in the United States, Italy and Spain and spanned both the acute and convalescent phases of COVID-19. The prospective study material was composed of cDNA or gDNA derived from T cells, B-cell-depleted T cells, or PBMCs. Deeply sampled blood TCRbeta repertoires from subjects exposed to, actively infected with, or recovered from COVID-19 were included in the dataset. The repertoires were released in a freely available public database intended as a resource for research on the immune response to SARS-CoV-2. The samples were drawn from the first 160 participants of the ongoing ImmuneRACE study and from some 1,300 subjects provided by 6 global collaborators. A de-identified subject ID, COVID-19 status, age in years and sex were almost always included in the sample metadata. HLA class I and class II types, where available, came from metadata supplied by the sample provider rather than from assay-based typing. Study-wide findings and limitations: The quantity of clinical and demographic metadata differed by source and by participant and was supplied without curation.

V loses 6 bases of germline sequence and J loses 5 bases, and the interval between the two ends is 10 bases. CDR1 is given as SNHLY and CDR2 as FYNNEI, both from the germline V gene. The CDR3 spans 12 residues, from the cysteine through the phenylalanine. The read is trimmed to its CDR3 DNA, 36 bases read in frame from base 1. The immunoSEQ Assay, a bias-controlled multiplex PCR, was used to amplify TCRbeta CDR3 regions from genomic DNA. On the authors' methods: The number of nucleated cells in each sample was estimated by amplification of reference gene primers within the assay. To quantify the absolute abundance of each unique TCRbeta CDR3 rearrangement, sequence reads were collapsed and filtered. For each sample, productive Simpson clonality was calculated by taking the square root of Simpson's diversity index across productive rearrangements. TCRdb retrieved this table from immuneACCESS and kept in-frame rearrangements only. Not all clones are present; in checked studies, unresolved V genes account for under half, and no reason is known for the remainder. Clone size and V and J calls were adopted from that table, with D and trimming inferred from the DNA. This sample comprises 150,000 to 200,000 clones, around 67% of them detected only once. The top ten constitute around 3% of the sample.

The collaborating institutions used their own protocols to collect whole blood in K2EDTA tubes. For TCRbeta analysis, collaborator samples were shipped as frozen whole blood, as isolated PBMCs, or as DNA extracted from either sample type. The sample consisted of peripheral blood. The chain joins TRBV2 to TRBJ2-5; D gene: possibly TRBD2, on 6 matching bases. The origin of this receptor is a woman of 80 years or more with acute or convalescent COVID-19. The DNA sequence is given as TGTGCCAGCAGCGGTGGGGGGGAGACCCAGTACTTC. This is translated as CASSGGGETQYF. When the CDR3 is completed using the reference TRBV2 and TRBJ2-5 genes on either side, the full variable domain is EPEVTQTPSHQVTQMGQEVILRCVPISNHLYFYWYRQILGQKVEFLVSFYNNEISEKSEIFDDQFSVERPDGSNFTLKIRSTKLEDSAMYFCASSGGGETQYFGPGTRLLVL.